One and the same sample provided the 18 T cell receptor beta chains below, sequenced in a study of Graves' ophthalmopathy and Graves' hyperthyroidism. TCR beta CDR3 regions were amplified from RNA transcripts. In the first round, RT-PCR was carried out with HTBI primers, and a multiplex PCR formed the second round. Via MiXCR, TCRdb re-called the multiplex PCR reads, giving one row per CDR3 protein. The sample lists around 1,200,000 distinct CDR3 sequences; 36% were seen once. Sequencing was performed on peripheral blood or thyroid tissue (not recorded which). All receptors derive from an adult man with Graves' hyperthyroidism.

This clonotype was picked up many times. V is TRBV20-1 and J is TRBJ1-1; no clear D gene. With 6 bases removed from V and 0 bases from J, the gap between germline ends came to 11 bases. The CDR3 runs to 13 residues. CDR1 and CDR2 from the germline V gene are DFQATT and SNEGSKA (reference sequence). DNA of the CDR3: TGCAGTGCCCCCGGACGGGTGAACACTGAAGCTTTCTTT. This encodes CSAPGRVNTEAFF.

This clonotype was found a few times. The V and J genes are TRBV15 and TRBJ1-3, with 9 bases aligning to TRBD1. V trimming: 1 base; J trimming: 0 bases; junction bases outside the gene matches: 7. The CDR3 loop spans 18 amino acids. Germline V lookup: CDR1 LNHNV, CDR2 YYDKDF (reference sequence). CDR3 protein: CATSRGRQGGYSGNTIYF. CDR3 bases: TGTGCCACCAGCAGAGGCCGACAGGGGGGCTACTCTGGAAACACCATATATTTT.

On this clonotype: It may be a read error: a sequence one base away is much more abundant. The CDR3 is CASSAAPRDLKEETQYF. In DNA, the CDR3 is TGTGCCAGCAGCGCGGCTCCCCGGGACCTAAAGGAGGAGACCCAGTACTTC. This chain uses TRBV9 with TRBJ2-5; the D gene could be TRBD1 or TRBD2 (5 bases each). The CDR3 runs 17 residues. Germline V CDR1 and CDR2: SGDLS, YYNGEE. V shed 3 bases and J shed 5 bases, with 23 bases lying between them.

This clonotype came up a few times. The CDR3 here is CASKQDRDRVTYGYTF. The CDR3 coding sequence is TGTGCCAGCAAACAAGACCGGGACAGGGTAACCTATGGCTACACCTTC. The V call is TRBV10-3, the J call TRBJ1-2; TRBD1 matches 9 bases. CDR1 and CDR2 from the germline V gene are ENHRY and SYGVKD. The CDR3 has 16 residues. V gave up 10 bases and J gave up 4 bases; unmatched junction bases: 16.

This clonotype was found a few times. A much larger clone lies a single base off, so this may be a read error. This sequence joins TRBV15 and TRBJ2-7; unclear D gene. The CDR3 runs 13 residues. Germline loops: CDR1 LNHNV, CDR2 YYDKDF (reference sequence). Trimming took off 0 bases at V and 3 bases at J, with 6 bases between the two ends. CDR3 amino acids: CATSRDLDYEQYF. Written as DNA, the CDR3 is TGTGCCACCAGCAGAGATCTGGACTACGAGCAGTACTTC.

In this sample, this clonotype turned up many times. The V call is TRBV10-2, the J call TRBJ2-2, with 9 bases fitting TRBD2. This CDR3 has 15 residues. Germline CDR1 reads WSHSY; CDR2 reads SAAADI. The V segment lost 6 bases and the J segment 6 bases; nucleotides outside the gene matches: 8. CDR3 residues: CASSALAGRAGELFF. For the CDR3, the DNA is TGCGCCAGCAGCGCTCTAGCGGGGAGGGCCGGGGAGCTGTTTTTT.

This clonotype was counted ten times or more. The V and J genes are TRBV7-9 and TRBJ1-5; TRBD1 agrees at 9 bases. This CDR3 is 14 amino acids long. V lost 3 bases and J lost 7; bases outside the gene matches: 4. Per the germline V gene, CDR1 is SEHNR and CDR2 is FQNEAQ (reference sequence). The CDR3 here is CASSFGTGKQPQHF. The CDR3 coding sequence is TGTGCCAGCAGCTTTGGGACAGGGAAGCAGCCCCAGCATTTT.

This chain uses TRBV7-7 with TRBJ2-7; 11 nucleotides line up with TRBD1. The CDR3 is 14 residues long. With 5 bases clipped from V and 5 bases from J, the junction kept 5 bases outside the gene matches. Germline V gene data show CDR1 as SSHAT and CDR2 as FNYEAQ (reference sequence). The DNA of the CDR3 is TGTGCCAGCAGCCGGGACAGGGGGAACGACGAGCAGTACTTC. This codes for CASSRDRGNDEQYF.

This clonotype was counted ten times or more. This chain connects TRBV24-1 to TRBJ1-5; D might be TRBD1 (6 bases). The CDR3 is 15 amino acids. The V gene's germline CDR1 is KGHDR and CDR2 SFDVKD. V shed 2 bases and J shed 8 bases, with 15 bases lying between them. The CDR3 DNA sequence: TGTGCCACCAGTGATTCGGCGACAGGTTCGGAGCCCCAGCATTTT. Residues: CATSDSATGSEPQHF.

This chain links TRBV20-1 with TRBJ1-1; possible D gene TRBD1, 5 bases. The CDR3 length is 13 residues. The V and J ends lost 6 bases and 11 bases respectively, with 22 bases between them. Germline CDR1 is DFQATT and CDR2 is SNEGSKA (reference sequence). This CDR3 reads CSAKPLRSGLAFF. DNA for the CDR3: TGCAGTGCCAAACCACTTAGGTCAGGGTTGGCTTTCTTT.

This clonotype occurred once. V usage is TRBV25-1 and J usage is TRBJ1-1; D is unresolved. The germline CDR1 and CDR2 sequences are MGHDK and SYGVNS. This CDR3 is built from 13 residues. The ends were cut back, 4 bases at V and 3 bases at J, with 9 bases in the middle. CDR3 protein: CASSATRYTEAFF. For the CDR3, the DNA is TGTGCCAGCAGTGCAACCCGGTACACTGAAGCTTTCTTT. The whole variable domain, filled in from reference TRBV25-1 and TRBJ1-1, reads EADIYQTPRYLVIGTGKKITLECSQTMGHDKMYWYQQDPGMELHLIHYSYGVNSTEKGDLSSESTVSRIRTEHFPLTLESARPSHTSQYLCASSATRYTEAFFGQGTRLTVV.

In nucleotides, the CDR3 is TGCAGCGTTGCCGCCGGGACCAAGGGGCTGAGCACTGAAGCTTTCTTT. Protein: CSVAAGTKGLSTEAFF. This chain joins TRBV29-1 and TRBJ1-1, with D perhaps TRBD1 (5 bases). CDR3 length: 16 amino acids. Trimming removed 4 bases from V and 4 bases from J, with 22 bases in between. Germline CDR1 SQVTM, CDR2 ANQGSEA.

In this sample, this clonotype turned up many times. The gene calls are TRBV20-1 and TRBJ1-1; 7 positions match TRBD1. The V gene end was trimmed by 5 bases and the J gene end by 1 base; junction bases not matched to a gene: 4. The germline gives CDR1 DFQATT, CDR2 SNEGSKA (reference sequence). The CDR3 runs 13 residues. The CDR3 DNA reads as TGCAGTGCTCCGGGACAGCAGAACACTGAAGCTTTCTTT. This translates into CSAPGQQNTEAFF.

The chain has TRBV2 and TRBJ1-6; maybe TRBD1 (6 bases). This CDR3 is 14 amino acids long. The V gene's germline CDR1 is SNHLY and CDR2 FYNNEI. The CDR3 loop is CASFPGQQNSPLHF. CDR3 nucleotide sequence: TGTGCTAGTTTTCCCGGACAGCAAAATTCACCCCTCCACTTT.

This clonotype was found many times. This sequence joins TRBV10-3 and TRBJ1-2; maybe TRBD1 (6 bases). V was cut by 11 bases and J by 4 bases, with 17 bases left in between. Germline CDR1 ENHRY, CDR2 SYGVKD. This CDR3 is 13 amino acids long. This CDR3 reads CAVQGLGRYGYTF. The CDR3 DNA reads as TGTGCCGTCCAGGGGTTAGGGCGCTATGGCTACACCTTC.

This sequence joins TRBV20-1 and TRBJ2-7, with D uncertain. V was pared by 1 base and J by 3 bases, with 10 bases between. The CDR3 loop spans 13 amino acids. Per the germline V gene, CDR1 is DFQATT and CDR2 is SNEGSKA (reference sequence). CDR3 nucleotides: TGCAGTGCTAGAGCGGCCCCACTCTACGAGCAGTACTTC. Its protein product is CSARAAPLYEQYF.

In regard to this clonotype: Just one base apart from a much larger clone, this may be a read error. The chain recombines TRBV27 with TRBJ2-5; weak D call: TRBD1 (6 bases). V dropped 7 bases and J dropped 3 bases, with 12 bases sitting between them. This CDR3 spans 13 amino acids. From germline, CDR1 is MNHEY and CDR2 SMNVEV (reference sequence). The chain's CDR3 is CASTPTGEETQYF. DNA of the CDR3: TGTGCCAGCACCCCGACAGGAGAAGAGACCCAGTACTTC.

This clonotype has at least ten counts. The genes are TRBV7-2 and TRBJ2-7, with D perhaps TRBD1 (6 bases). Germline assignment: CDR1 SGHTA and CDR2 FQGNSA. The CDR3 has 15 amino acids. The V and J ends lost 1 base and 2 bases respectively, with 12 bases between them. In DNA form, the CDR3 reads TGTGCCAGCAGCTTAGTTTCCGGGACAACCTACGAGCAGTACTTC. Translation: CASSLVSGTTYEQYF. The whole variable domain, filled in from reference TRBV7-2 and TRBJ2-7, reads GAGVSQSPSNKVTEKGKDVELRCDPISGHTALYWYRQSLGQGLEFLIYFQGNSAPDKSGLPSDRFSAERTGGSVSTLTIQRTQQEDSAVYLCASSLVSGTTYEQYFGPGTRLTVT.